Following are 28 T cell receptor beta chains from one sample sequenced in a study of blood T cells in healthy people across ages. Using a J-beta primer mix together with a sample-barcoded 5' primer, a second PCR was run for roughly 6 to 11 cycles. From the 5' RACE reads, TCRdb called clonotypes with MiXCR, one entry per CDR3 protein. This repertoire shows 1.5 million to 2 million distinct CDR3 sequences, roughly 52% found once; its top ten account for over 2%. Sequenced sample: blood. Receptors were obtained from a woman aged 40-49 years in good health.

The chain combines TRBV4-2 with TRBJ2-1, with D possibly called TRBD1 or TRBD2 (6 bases each). The V gene lost 3 bases and the J gene lost 7 bases, with 19 bases spanning the gap. Per germline, CDR1 LGHNA and CDR2 YNFKEQ. The CDR3 is made up of 16 amino acids. CDR3 in amino acids: CASSQRGGGLWNEQFF. The DNA for the CDR3 is TGTGCCAGCAGCCAGAGAGGGGGAGGCCTGTGGAATGAGCAGTTCTTC.

This rearrangement joins TRBV12-3 or TRBV12-4 to TRBJ1-1; D unclear. The CDR3 is made up of 12 amino acids. V dropped 7 bases and J dropped 8 bases, with 14 bases sitting between them. For the CDR3, the DNA is TGTGCCAGCAATCCGGCACGTGGAGAAGCTTTCTTT. Translating gives CASNPARGEAFF.

The V call is TRBV3-1, the J call TRBJ2-5; 9 positions match TRBD1. CDR1 and CDR2 from the germline V gene are LGHDT and YNNKEL (reference sequence). After removal of 6 bases from V and 5 bases from J, the junction contained 7 bases not matched to a gene. The CDR3 runs 14 residues. The CDR3 is CASRIQGAGETQYF. In nucleotides, the CDR3 is TGTGCCAGCAGGATACAGGGGGCGGGGGAGACCCAGTACTTC.

This rearrangement joins TRBV3-1 to TRBJ1-6; D perhaps matches TRBD1 (6 bases). The germline CDR1 and CDR2 sequences are LGHDT and YNNKEL (reference sequence). Trimming shortened V by 4 bases and J by 5 bases, and 9 bases separated the two germline ends. This CDR3 contains 14 residues. Here the CDR3 DNA reads TGTGCCAGCAGCCGAGGGGGAGATAATTCACCCCTCCACTTT. It is translated as CASSRGGDNSPLHF.

A note on this clonotype: The germline gene is not matched at one end of the junction; a read error may be the cause. V gene TRBV27 combines with J gene TRBJ2-1; 10 positions match TRBD2. CDR1 and CDR2 from the germline V gene are MNHEY and SMNVEV (reference sequence). The CDR3 loop spans 15 amino acids. The CDR3 sequence is CASSPRTSGYNKQFF. CDR3 DNA: TGTGCCAGCAGCCCCCGGACTAGCGGCTACAATAAGCAGTTCTTC.

This clonotype was counted between two and nine times. CDR3 sequence: CASRPRDTSYEQYF. The CDR3 DNA sequence: TGTGCCAGCAGGCCCCGGGACACCTCCTACGAGCAGTACTTC. V and J are TRBV6-6 and TRBJ2-7; TRBD1 might be the D (6 bases). This CDR3 is built from 14 residues. The V and J ends lost 6 bases and 0 bases respectively, with 12 bases between them. Looked up from germline, CDR1 is MNHNY and CDR2 is SVGAGI (reference sequence).

This rearrangement joins TRBV20-1 to TRBJ2-3; possible D gene TRBD2, 6 bases. Per germline, CDR1 DFQATT and CDR2 SNEGSKA (reference sequence). The CDR3 has 14 residues. V gave up 5 bases and J gave up 3 bases, with 15 bases separating them. The CDR3 DNA reads TGCAGTGCTGTACTAGCATCTATAACAGATACGCAGTATTTT. Translated, it gives CSAVLASITDTQYF.

The chain has TRBV29-1 and TRBJ2-7, with 11 bases that match TRBD2. Unmatched junction bases numbered 5, after V lost 4 bases and J lost 6 bases. Germline values: CDR1 SQVTM, CDR2 ANQGSEA. This CDR3 has 13 residues. Written as DNA, the CDR3 is TGCAGCGTTGGACTAGCGGGGAGTGGCGAGCAGTACTTC. Translation: CSVGLAGSGEQYF.

This chain links TRBV29-1 with TRBJ2-1; D is possibly TRBD1 (6 bases). V lost 6 bases to trimming and J lost 9 bases, with 27 bases between them. CDR3 length: 16 amino acids. In germline, CDR1 is SQVTM, CDR2 ANQGSEA. This CDR3 is CSVRGSLRGSGGEQFF. In DNA, the CDR3 is TGCAGCGTGAGGGGGTCTTTGAGGGGCAGTGGGGGTGAGCAGTTCTTC.

As to this clonotype: One junction end does not reproduce the germline sequence, and a read error may be involved. V usage is TRBV7-2 and J usage is TRBJ2-1; D might be TRBD1 (7 bases). In germline, CDR1 is SGHTA, CDR2 FQGNSA. The CDR3 has 12 amino acids. CDR3 loop: CAGSRAGGRKFF. Here the CDR3 DNA reads TGTGCCGGCAGCCGAGCAGGGGGGCGCAAGTTCTTC.

Only one count was recorded for this clonotype. The chain combines TRBV12-3 or TRBV12-4 with TRBJ2-1; 9 positions match TRBD1. The J segment lost 1 base and the V segment lost 7 bases, leaving 17 bases of the junction unmatched. The CDR3 runs to 19 residues. The CDR3 DNA is TGTGCCAGCAAATGGGGGAAACAGGGGGCGTTTTGGTCCTACAATGAGCAGTTCTTC. It translates to CASKWGKQGAFWSYNEQFF.

The genes are TRBV7-2 and TRBJ2-7; TRBD2 aligns across 10 bases. Per germline, CDR1 SGHTA and CDR2 FQGNSA. V dropped 2 bases and J dropped 5; count of bases not matched to a gene: 15. The CDR3 is 18 amino acids. The CDR3 loop reads CASSLHLAGAGTDDEQYF. The CDR3 region has the DNA TGTGCCAGCAGCTTACACCTAGCGGGGGCGGGGACGGACGACGAGCAGTACTTC.

This rearrangement joins TRBV20-1 to TRBJ1-6; D is perhaps TRBD1 (6 bases). There are 15 residues in the CDR3. Germline V gene sequence: CDR1 DFQATT, CDR2 SNEGSKA (reference sequence). The V and J ends lost 5 bases and 6 bases respectively, with 17 bases between them. The CDR3 loop reads CSARPGGSGNSPLHF. CDR3 bases: TGCAGTGCTCGACCCGGGGGCAGTGGTAATTCACCCCTCCACTTT.

The J gene is TRBJ1-4, the V gene TRBV4-2; tentative D call: TRBD1 (6 bases). Germline lookup yields CDR1 LGHNA and CDR2 YNFKEQ. V shed 0 bases and J shed 0 bases, with 8 bases lying between them. The CDR3 has 16 amino acids. The CDR3, as DNA: TGTGCCAGCAGCCAAGATACAGGGTCAACTAATGAAAAACTGTTTTTT. Translated: CASSQDTGSTNEKLFF.

The V and J genes are TRBV12-3 or TRBV12-4 and TRBJ2-5; 9 nucleotides match TRBD2. V gave up 3 bases and J gave up 5 bases; unmatched junction bases: 7. The CDR3 contains 15 residues. CDR3 sequence (DNA): TGTGCCAGCAGTTTCCGAGCGGGGGGTACGGAGACCCAGTACTTC. Protein sequence: CASSFRAGGTETQYF.

The chain recombines TRBV28 with TRBJ2-3, with TRBD2 identical over 12 bases. Germline V lookup: CDR1 MDHEN, CDR2 SYDVKM. The CDR3 spans 19 residues. The J segment lost 0 bases and the V segment lost 7 bases, leaving 14 bases of the junction unmatched. In DNA, the CDR3 is TGTGCCAGCAACCCCATGAAGACTAGCGGGGGTTCAAGCACAGATACGCAGTATTTT. Its protein product is CASNPMKTSGGSSTDTQYF.

The rearrangement links TRBV6-6 to TRBJ1-2; no reliable D call. V lost 2 bases and J 6 bases, leaving 10 bases between the germline ends. Looked up from germline, CDR1 is MNHNY and CDR2 is SVGAGI (reference sequence). The CDR3 sequence is 13 residues long. The CDR3 DNA is TGTGCCAGCAGTTACCCCGGATTTAATGGCTACACCTTC. Protein: CASSYPGFNGYTF.

This clonotype showed up just once. The rearrangement joins TRBV20-1 to TRBJ2-2; the D gene is possibly TRBD2 (6 bases). Looked up from germline, CDR1 is DFQATT and CDR2 is SNEGSKA (reference sequence). This CDR3 is 13 amino acids long. Between the trimmed V and J ends, which lost 3 bases and 7 bases, there was a span of 12 bases. CDR3 coding DNA: TGCAGTGCTAGCAGGGATAGCGGCGGGGAGCTGTTTTTT. It yields the protein CSASRDSGGELFF.

This clonotype was seen more than once but under ten times. The V and J genes are TRBV15 and TRBJ2-3, with no clear D. Trimming pared 0 bases from V and 6 bases from J, leaving 7 bases between. Germline CDR1 LNHNV, CDR2 YYDKDF (reference sequence). The CDR3 sequence is 13 residues long. This CDR3 is CATSRDYGDTQYF. CDR3 nucleotide sequence: TGTGCCACCAGCAGAGATTACGGGGATACGCAGTATTTT.

V and J are TRBV4-2 and TRBJ2-6, with D possibly matching TRBD1 (6 bases). The CDR3 covers 19 residues. Germline-derived CDR1 and CDR2 are LGHNA and YNFKEQ. The germline V and J ends were trimmed by 4 bases and 0 bases, with 19 bases remaining between them. The CDR3 protein is CASSPPKQGVGSGANVLTF. CDR3 DNA sequence: TGTGCCAGCAGCCCACCCAAACAGGGAGTTGGCTCTGGGGCCAACGTCCTGACTTTC.

This chain uses TRBV10-3 with TRBJ2-1, with D maybe TRBD1 (5 bases). The germline V gene encodes CDR1 ENHRY and CDR2 SYGVKD. Trimming shortened V by 1 base and J by 5 bases, and 15 bases separated the two germline ends. This CDR3 contains 16 residues. The CDR3 protein is CAISEFAQGLDNEQFF. The CDR3 coding sequence is TGTGCCATCAGTGAGTTCGCCCAGGGCCTCGACAATGAGCAGTTCTTC.

This clonotype was detected only a few times. The genes are TRBV29-1 and TRBJ2-5; TRBD1 might be the D (7 bases). V was clipped by 6 bases and J by 2 bases, with 16 bases between them. The length of the CDR3 is 14 residues. The V gene's germline CDR1 is SQVTM and CDR2 ANQGSEA. The CDR3 sequence is CSVGGQSVQETQYF. DNA for the CDR3: TGCAGCGTGGGGGGACAGAGCGTACAAGAGACCCAGTACTTC.

This clonotype has only one observation. The rearrangement links TRBV20-1 to TRBJ2-7; D might be TRBD1 or TRBD2, each matching 7 bases. Trimming removed 6 bases at V and 2 bases at J, with 14 bases between. The CDR3 spans 13 residues. Germline CDR1 and CDR2: DFQATT and SNEGSKA (reference sequence). CDR3 sequence reads: CSAAGGATYEQYF. Here the CDR3 DNA reads TGCAGTGCAGCAGGGGGGGCCACCTACGAGCAGTACTTC.

This clonotype was counted only a few times. The chain uses TRBV7-2 and TRBJ2-7; 8 bases agree with TRBD1. The trim removed 5 bases at V and 2 bases at J, leaving 5 bases unmatched. This CDR3 comprises 14 residues. Germline V gene sequence: CDR1 SGHTA, CDR2 FQGNSA. CDR3 protein: CASSVDRVAYEQYF. The CDR3 region has the DNA TGTGCCAGCAGCGTGGACAGGGTGGCCTACGAGCAGTACTTC.

V gene TRBV20-1 combines with J gene TRBJ2-1, with D possibly TRBD1 on 5 matching bases. Germline values: CDR1 DFQATT, CDR2 SNEGSKA (reference sequence). The CDR3 extends over 15 amino acids. V dropped 2 bases and J dropped 4 bases, with 15 bases sitting between them. CDR3 in DNA: TGCAGTGCTAGACCCATGCAGGACACTTACAATGAGCAGTTCTTC. Translation: CSARPMQDTYNEQFF.

This chain joins TRBV6-6 and TRBJ2-5; the match to TRBD2 covers 15 bases. This CDR3 spans 17 amino acids. In germline, CDR1 is MNHNY, CDR2 SVGAGI (reference sequence). After removal of 4 bases from V and 1 base from J, the junction contained 4 bases not matched to a gene. The CDR3 here is CASSWQGLAGGQETQYF. CDR3 bases: TGTGCCAGCAGTTGGCAGGGACTAGCGGGGGGCCAAGAGACCCAGTACTTC.

This clonotype was detected a few times. V is TRBV24-1 and J is TRBJ1-2; D may be TRBD1 (5 bases). CDR3 length: 15 amino acids. Deletions cut 3 bases from V and 2 bases from J, with 12 bases between. Germline V gives CDR1 KGHDR, CDR2 SFDVKD. This chain's CDR3 is CATSDPRGRNYGYTF. The CDR3 coding sequence is TGTGCCACCAGTGATCCTAGGGGACGGAACTATGGCTACACCTTC.

A single count supports this clonotype. CDR3 nucleotides: TGTGCCAGCAGTAGAGGGTCCGGAAACACCATATATTTT. Residues: CASSRGSGNTIYF. The gene calls are TRBV27 and TRBJ1-3, with D unclear. This CDR3 comprises 13 residues. Germline values: CDR1 MNHEY, CDR2 SMNVEV (reference sequence). The V and J ends lost 5 bases and 4 bases respectively, with 9 bases between them.